This T cell receptor (beta chain) was recorded in a study of T-cell reconstitution after alpha-beta-depleted transplantation in children (dated by TCRdb to the mid-2010s). Regarding the complete study: Using TCR repertoire profiling, the study quantitatively followed how T-cell immune reconstitution unfolded in children after TCRalphabeta/CD19-depleted allogeneic hematopoietic cell transplantation. Broader findings and caveats from the paper: About two months after transplant, the apparently early recovery of alphabetaT-cell counts reportedly depended on just several hundred clones that had expanded rapidly and came from non-depleted graft cells. Over subsequent months, a decline in hyperexpanded clone frequencies was noted, and after one year, T-cell counts and TCRbeta diversity were mostly ascribed to newly produced T cells. In some patients, high TCRbeta diversity at day 60 was attributed to recipient T cells and intrathymic progenitors that had survived conditioning.

The library came from PCR. TCRdb lists the instrument as Illumina HiSeq 2500. To normalize quantification of the TCRbeta repertoire, the TCR libraries were built with molecular barcoding that relied on unique molecular identifiers. The raw public data were reprocessed by TCRdb itself: fastp quality trimming at Q25, MiXCR clonotype calling, in-frame beta chains only. A single entry per CDR3 protein holds the most common genes and DNA from its merged rows. The sample table records some 550,000 distinct CDR3 sequences; 23% of these occur just once. The top ten constitute 13% to 15% of the sample. What this sample's treatment or condition label stands for: allogeneic hematopoietic cell transplantation with graft depleted of TCRalphabeta T cells and CD19 B cells. The transplant recipients were children given TCRalphabeta/CD19-depleted allogeneic hematopoietic cell grafts. This clonotype came up many times. Its antigen is unknown. The record has no base qualities; no much larger clone is one base away.

CDR1 MNHEY and CDR2 SVGAGI are derived from the germline V gene. The cysteine opens and the phenylalanine closes a CDR3 of 12 amino acids. Only the CDR3 region is kept as DNA, spanning 36 bases read in frame from base 1. V and J are truncated by 2 bases and 9 bases respectively, leaving an intervening sequence of 5 bases. The sequencing here drew on PBMCs, mostly from graft donor cells, taken 360 days after TCRalphabeta/CD19-depleted stem cell transplant. Recombination joined TRBV6-5 with TRBJ1-6, with the D gene uncertain. This sequence was found in a boy under two years old who had a stem cell transplant for acute myeloid leukemia, so the T cells may come from the graft donor. The base sequence is TGTGCCAGCAGTTACCTTGGTTCACCCCTCCACTTT. It translates to CASSYLGSPLHF.